This TCR beta chain originates from a study of blood T cell repertoires in COVID-19. Across the study: Some COVID-19 samples were acute and others convalescent; all came from the United States, Italy and Spain. T cells, B-cell-depleted T cells, or PBMCs provided the cDNA or gDNA that served as material.

CDR3 length equals 13 residues. Germline V CDR1 and CDR2: LNHDA, SQIVND (reference sequence). V shed 2 bases and J shed 4 bases, with 8 bases lying between them. As originally analysed: Researchers report that nucleated cell counts were estimated from reference gene primer amplification. Here immunoSEQ multiplex PCR was the method, and the copy in TCRdb shows in-frame clones only, minus some. The V and J calls and the clone size are those of that table, but D and trimming were determined from the DNA. The sample lists almost 90,000 clones, roughly 88% occurring once. Sequences were obtained from peripheral blood. The sequence came from an elderly man with acute or convalescent COVID-19. The chain combines TRBV19 with TRBJ1-2; no clear D gene. The DNA of the CDR3 is TGTGCCAGTAGTATAAACCGGGGCTATGGCTACACCTTC. As protein: CASSINRGYGYTF.